The 6 T cell receptor beta chains listed next were all sequenced from one sample in a study of shared clonotypes between healthy human individuals. Data came from immunoSEQ multiplex PCR; TCRdb stores just in-frame clones and leaves some out. This sample carries about a million clones, approximately 68% of them seen once, and the ten largest clones take about 1.5%. Sequenced: memory CD4+ T cells sorted from blood. The subset here: CD45RA-negative fraction. The receptors shown here come from a man between 18 and 29 years old in good health.

This clone was seen just once. The chain employs TRBV6-1 and TRBJ1-5, with D possibly being TRBD1 (5 bases). Looked up from germline, CDR1 is MNHNS and CDR2 is SASEGT. V lost 4 bases to trimming and J lost 9 bases, with 13 bases between them. CDR3 length: 13 residues. This CDR3 is CASSVDSLGPQHF. CDR3 DNA sequence: TGTGCCAGCAGTGTCGACAGCCTGGGGCCCCAGCATTTT.

The chain carries TRBV28 and TRBJ2-5; weak D call: TRBD2 (7 bases). TRBJ2-7 explains the end of the DNA better; the J call may be wrong. CDR1 MDHEN and CDR2 SYDVKM come from the germline V gene. The CDR3 consists of 12 residues. CDR3 in amino acids: CASRRGGGEQYF. CDR3 DNA: TGTGCCAGCAGGCGAGGGGGGGGCGAGCAGTACTTC.

The J gene is TRBJ2-3, the V gene TRBV11-2; no clear D. Germline assignment: CDR1 SGHAT and CDR2 FQNNGV. The V gene lost 0 bases and the J gene lost 3 bases, with 13 bases spanning the gap. This CDR3 contains 16 residues. The CDR3 DNA follows: TGTGCCAGCAGCTTAGATTCCGGGTTTCGTACAGATACGCAGTATTTT. Translated, it gives CASSLDSGFRTDTQYF.

The V call is TRBV6-1, the J call TRBJ2-7; possibly TRBD2 for D (6 bases). The CDR3 is 14 amino acids. Trimming shortened V by 6 bases and J by 0 bases, and 12 bases separated the two germline ends. CDR1 and CDR2 (germline): MNHNS, SASEGT. The CDR3 coding sequence is TGTGCCAGCAGGGAGGGACGGAGCTCCTACGAGCAGTACTTC. Protein product: CASREGRSSYEQYF.

The rearrangement joins TRBV30 to TRBJ2-3; 11 bases are shared with TRBD1. CDR3 length equals 15 residues. Germline assignment: CDR1 GTSNPN and CDR2 SVGIG (reference sequence). Trimming took 4 bases from V and 1 from J; bases not matched to a gene: 4. Here the CDR3 reads CAWNRGQGGTDTQYF. The DNA of the CDR3 is TGTGCCTGGAACCGGGGACAGGGGGGCACAGATACGCAGTATTTT. Looking up the rest from reference TRBV30 and TRBJ2-3 gives the full variable domain: SQTIHQWPATLVQPVGSPLSLECTVEGTSNPNLYWYRQAAGRGLQLLFYSVGIGQISSEVPQNLSASRPQDRQFILSSKKLLLSDSGFYLCAWNRGQGGTDTQYFGPGTRLTVL.

This chain uses TRBV9 with TRBJ1-1; 7 nucleotides agree with TRBD1. CDR3 length equals 13 residues. V trimming: 4 bases; J trimming: 6 bases; junction bases outside the gene matches: 6. Germline values: CDR1 SGDLS, CDR2 YYNGEE. For the CDR3, the DNA is TGTGCCAGCAGCAACCCACAGGGGTCTGAAGCTTTCTTT. Translated: CASSNPQGSEAFF.